This TCR beta chain was found in a study of blood T cell repertoires in COVID-19. Background on the study: Sample material is recorded as cDNA or gDNA derived from T cells, B-cell-depleted T cells, or PBMCs.

CDR1 and CDR2 (germline): LNHDA, SQIVND (reference sequence). This CDR3 spans 15 amino acids. Trimming removed 3 bases from V and 10 bases from J; junction bases left unmatched: 12. Sequencing used immunoSEQ multiplex PCR; TCRdb keeps in-frame clones, though not all of them. The sample yields about 160,000 clones, about three quarters seen once. The sequenced sample was peripheral blood. The source of this sequence is a man in his sixties with acute or convalescent COVID-19. The chain is built from TRBV19 and TRBJ1-1, with 9 bases lining up with TRBD1. In DNA form, the CDR3 reads TGTGCCAGTAGTATGAGTAAACAGGGGGCTTGGGGAGCTTTCTTT. Translating gives CASSMSKQGAWGAFF. The variable domain in full, with the rest retrieved from reference TRBV19 and TRBJ1-1, is DGGITQSPKYLFRKEGQNVTLSCEQNLNHDAMYWYRQDPGQGLRLIYYSQIVNDFQKGDIAEGYSVSREKKESFPLTVTSAQKNPTAFYLCASSMSKQGAWGAFFGQGTRLTVV.